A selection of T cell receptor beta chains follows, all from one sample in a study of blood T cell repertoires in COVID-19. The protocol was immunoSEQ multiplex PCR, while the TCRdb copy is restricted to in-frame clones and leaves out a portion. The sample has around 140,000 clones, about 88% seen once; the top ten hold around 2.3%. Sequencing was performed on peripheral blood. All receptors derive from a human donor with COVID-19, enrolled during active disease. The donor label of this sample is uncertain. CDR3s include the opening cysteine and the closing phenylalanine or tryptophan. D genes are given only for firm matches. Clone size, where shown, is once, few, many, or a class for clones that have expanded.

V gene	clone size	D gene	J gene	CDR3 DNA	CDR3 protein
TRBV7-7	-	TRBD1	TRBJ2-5	TGTGCCAGCAGCTTAGAGCTGGCAGGGGGCCAAGAGACCCAGTACTTC	CASSLELAGGQETQYF
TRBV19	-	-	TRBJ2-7	TGTGCCAGTAGTTGGACACCTACCTCACTCTACGAGCAGTACTTC	CASSWTPTSLYEQYF
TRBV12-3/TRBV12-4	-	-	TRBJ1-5	TGTGCCAGCAGGTGGGGAGCCCCAGGGCCCCAGCATTTT	CASRWGAPGPQHF
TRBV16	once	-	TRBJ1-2	TGTGCCAGCAGCCCATTAGAACAGGGCGGCTACACCTTC	CASSPLEQGGYTF
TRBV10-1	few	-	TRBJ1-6	TGCGCCAGCAGTGCAGGAAATTCACCCCTCCACTTT	CASSAGNSPLHF
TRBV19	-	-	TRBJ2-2	TGTGCCAGTAGTATTTCCGGGACTGAGACCGGGGAGCTGTTTTTT	CASSISGTETGELFF
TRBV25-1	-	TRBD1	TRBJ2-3	TGTGCCAGCAGTGGGCGGGACAGGGCGGGAGATACGCAGTATTTT	CASSGRDRAGDTQYF
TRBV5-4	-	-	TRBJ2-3	TGTGCCAGCAGCCCAGAGGGATCCCGTACAGATACGCAGTATTTT	CASSPEGSRTDTQYF
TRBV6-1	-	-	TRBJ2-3	TGTGCCAGCAGTGCTCCAGGGGTTCGAAGGGCAGATACGCAGTATTTT	CASSAPGVRRADTQYF
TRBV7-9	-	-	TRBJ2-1	TGTGCCAGCAGCTTACTGCAGAACTACAATGAGCAGTTCTTC	CASSLLQNYNEQFF
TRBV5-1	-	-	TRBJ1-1	TGCGCCAGCAGCTCCCGGGACAAGGGGAACACTGAAGCTTTCTTT	CASSSRDKGNTEAFF
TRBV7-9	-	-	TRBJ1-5	TGTGCCAGCAGCTTCGGAGGGAATCAGCCCCAGCATTTT	CASSFGGNQPQHF
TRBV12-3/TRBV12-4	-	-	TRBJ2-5	TGTGCCAGCACTTTTAGCCTTCAAGAGACCCAGTACTTC	CASTFSLQETQYF
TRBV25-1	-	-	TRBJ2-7	TGTGCCAGCAGCGATCGCAACACCTACGAGCAGTACTTC	CASSDRNTYEQYF
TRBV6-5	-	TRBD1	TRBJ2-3	TGTGCCAGCAGTTCCCGGGACAGGGTTAGCACAGATACGCAGTATTTT	CASSSRDRVSTDTQYF
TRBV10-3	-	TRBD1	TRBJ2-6	TGTGCCATCAGTGCTACAGGGGCTGGGGCCAACGTCCTGACTTTC	CAISATGAGANVLTF
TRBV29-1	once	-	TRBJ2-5	TGCAGCGTTGGACAGCTCCAAGAGACCCAGTACTTC	CSVGQLQETQYF
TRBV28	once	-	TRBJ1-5	TGTGCCAGCAGTTTAACGGGGGTCAATCAGCCCCAGCATTTT	CASSLTGVNQPQHF
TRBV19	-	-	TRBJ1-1	TGTGCCAGTAGGTTCGCAGGCGCGACAGAGAACACTGAAGCTTTCTTT	CASRFAGATENTEAFF
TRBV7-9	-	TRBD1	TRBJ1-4	TGTGCCAGCAGCCTACAGGGGATCGGTGAAAAACTGTTTTTT	CASSLQGIGEKLFF
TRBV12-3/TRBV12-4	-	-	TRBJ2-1	TGTGCCAGCAGCACCCCAGACAATGAGCAGTTCTTC	CASSTPDNEQFF
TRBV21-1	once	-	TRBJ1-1	TGTGCCAGCAGCAAAGGGAAACAGGGGGCTTGGAACACTGAAGCTTTCTTT	CASSKGKQGAWNTEAFF
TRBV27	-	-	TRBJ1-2	TGTGCCAGCAGCTCGCGGAGGCGGGGCTATGGCTACACCTTC	CASSSRRRGYGYTF
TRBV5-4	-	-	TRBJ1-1	TGTGCCAGCAGCCGACCCAGTGACTCTGAAGCTTTCTTT	CASSRPSDSEAFF
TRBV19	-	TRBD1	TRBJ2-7	TGTGCCAGTAGTATCCAGCCCCCCGACAGGGGATATCCCTACGAGCAGTACTTC	CASSIQPPDRGYPYEQYF
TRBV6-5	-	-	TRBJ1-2	TGTGCCAGCAGTTACTCTCGCAGGGCCTATGGCTACACCTTC	CASSYSRRAYGYTF
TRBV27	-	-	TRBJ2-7	TGTGCCAGCAGGGGAGGGGGAGGGCAGTACTTC	CASRGGGGQYF
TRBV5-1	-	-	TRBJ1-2	TGCGCCAGCAGCTTGGCCGAGGGTGCTGGCTACACCTTC	CASSLAEGAGYTF
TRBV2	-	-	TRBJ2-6	TGTGCCAGCAGCGGTTGGTTTAGCTCTGGGGCCAACGTCCTGACTTTC	CASSGWFSSGANVLTF
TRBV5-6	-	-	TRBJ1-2	TGTGCCAGCAGCGCAGGGTTCGGCTACACCTTC	CASSAGFGYTF
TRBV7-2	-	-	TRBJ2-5	TGTGCCAGCAGCTTAGTGGGCACGGAAGAGACCCAGTACTTC	CASSLVGTEETQYF
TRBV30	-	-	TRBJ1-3	TGTGCCTGGAGTGACAGGAGTGGGGGAAACACCATATATTTT	CAWSDRSGGNTIYF
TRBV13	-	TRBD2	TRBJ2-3	TGTGCCAGCAGCCCTGGGACTAGCGGGGTCCGGGATACGCAGTATTTT	CASSPGTSGVRDTQYF
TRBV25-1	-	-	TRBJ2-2	TGTGCCAGCAGTCGAGCGGGGAACACCGGGGAGCTGTTTTTT	CASSRAGNTGELFF
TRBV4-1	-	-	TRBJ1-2	TGCGCCAGCAGCCAAGATCCGGGGAATATCTATGGCTACACCTTC	CASSQDPGNIYGYTF
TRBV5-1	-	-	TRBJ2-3	TGCGCCAGCAGCGTCGGGGCGGGGGCTAGCACAGATACGCAGTATTTT	CASSVGAGASTDTQYF
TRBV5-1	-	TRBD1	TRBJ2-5	TGCGCCAGCAGCTTGGGACAGGGCATCGAGACCCAGTACTTC	CASSLGQGIETQYF
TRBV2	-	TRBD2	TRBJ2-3	TGTGCCAGCAGTGATGAGCGGGAGATAAGGGATACGCAGTATTTT	CASSDEREIRDTQYF
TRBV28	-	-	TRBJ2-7	TGTGCCAGCAGCCCCTCCGGGCAGGGAGCGGGCGAGCAGTACTTC	CASSPSGQGAGEQYF